The clone carrying this T cell receptor beta chain was seen a handful of times. The CDR3 totals 12 residues. The V segment lost 1 base and the J segment 12 bases; nucleotides outside the gene matches: 5. The germline gives CDR1 LGHDT, CDR2 YNNKEL (reference sequence). This sample is part of a study of blood T cell repertoires in COVID-19. About the study: COVID-19 samples from acute and convalescent phases originated in the United States, Italy and Spain. Sources were T cells, B-cell-depleted T cells, or PBMCs; the material itself was cDNA or gDNA.

In the original processing: Researchers report that nucleated cell counts were estimated from reference gene primer amplification. Repertoires were generated with immunoSEQ multiplex PCR, while TCRdb's copy carries only in-frame clones and drops some. The V and J calls and clone size were taken over from that table, and D and trimming were inferred from the DNA. The data show about 340,000 clones, 65% to 85% seen once. The gene calls are TRBV3-1 (or the pseudogene TRBV3-2) and TRBJ1-1; 7 bases line up with TRBD1. This TCR was recovered from a man aged 30 to 39 with active or convalescent COVID-19. The source material was peripheral blood. The CDR3 sequence is CASSQGDRMPFF. The CDR3, as DNA: TGTGCCAGCAGCCAAGGGGACAGAATGCCTTTCTTT.